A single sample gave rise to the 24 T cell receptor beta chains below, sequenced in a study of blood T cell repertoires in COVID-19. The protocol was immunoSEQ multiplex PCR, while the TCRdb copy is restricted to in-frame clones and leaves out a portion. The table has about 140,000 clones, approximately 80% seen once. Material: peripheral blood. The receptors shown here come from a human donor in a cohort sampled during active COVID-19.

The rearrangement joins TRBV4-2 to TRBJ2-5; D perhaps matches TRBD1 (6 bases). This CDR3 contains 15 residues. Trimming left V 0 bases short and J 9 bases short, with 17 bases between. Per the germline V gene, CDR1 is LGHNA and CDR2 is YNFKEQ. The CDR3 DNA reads TGTGCCAGCAGCCAAGATTGGGACGCAGCAGGGGCCCAGTACTTC. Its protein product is CASSQDWDAAGAQYF.

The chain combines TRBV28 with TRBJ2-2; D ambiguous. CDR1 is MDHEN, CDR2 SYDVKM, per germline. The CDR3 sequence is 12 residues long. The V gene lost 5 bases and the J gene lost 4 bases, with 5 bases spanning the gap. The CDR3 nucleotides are TGTGCCAGCAGTATCTTCACCGGGGAGCTGTTTTTT. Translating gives CASSIFTGELFF. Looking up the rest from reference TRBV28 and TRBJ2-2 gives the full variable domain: DVKVTQSSRYLVKRTGEKVFLECVQDMDHENMFWYRQDPGLGLRLIYFSYDVKMKEKGDIPEGYSVSREKKERFSLILESASTNQTSMYLCASSIFTGELFFGEGSRLTVL.

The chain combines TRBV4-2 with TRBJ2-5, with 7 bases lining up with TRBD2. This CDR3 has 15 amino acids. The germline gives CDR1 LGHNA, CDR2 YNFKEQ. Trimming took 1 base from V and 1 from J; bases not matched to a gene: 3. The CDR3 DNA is TGTGCCAGCAGCCAAGGGAGCGGGGCCCAAGAGACCCAGTACTTC. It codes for CASSQGSGAQETQYF.

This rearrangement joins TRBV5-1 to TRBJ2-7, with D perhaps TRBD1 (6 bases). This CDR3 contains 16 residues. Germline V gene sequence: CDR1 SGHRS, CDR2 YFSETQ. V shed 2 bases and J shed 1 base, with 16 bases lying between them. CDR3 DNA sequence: TGCGCCAGCAGCTTAATAAGCACAGGGTCTTCCTACGAGCAGTACTTC. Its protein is CASSLISTGSSYEQYF.

The CDR3 here is CASSQGGSGNTIYF. DNA of the CDR3: TGTGCCAGCAGCCAGGGAGGTTCTGGAAACACCATATATTTT. The chain couples TRBV7-8 to TRBJ1-3; maybe TRBD1 (5 bases). The CDR3 spans 14 residues. The germline V gene has CDR1 SGHVS and CDR2 FQNEAQ. V gave up 5 bases and J gave up 1 base, with 9 bases separating them. The full variable domain, rest sourced from reference TRBV7-8 and TRBJ1-3, is GAGVSQSPRYKVAKRGQDVALRCDPISGHVSLFWYQQALGQGPEFLTYFQNEAQLDKSGLPSDRFFAERPEGSVSTLKIQRTQQEDSAVYLCASSQGGSGNTIYFGEGSWLTVV.

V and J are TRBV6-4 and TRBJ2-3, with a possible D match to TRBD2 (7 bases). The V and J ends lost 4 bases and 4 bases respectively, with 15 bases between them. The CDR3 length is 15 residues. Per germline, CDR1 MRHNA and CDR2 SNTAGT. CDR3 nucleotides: TGTGCCAGCAGTGCAGGACTAGGGGGGGCAGATACGCAGTATTTT. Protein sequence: CASSAGLGGADTQYF.

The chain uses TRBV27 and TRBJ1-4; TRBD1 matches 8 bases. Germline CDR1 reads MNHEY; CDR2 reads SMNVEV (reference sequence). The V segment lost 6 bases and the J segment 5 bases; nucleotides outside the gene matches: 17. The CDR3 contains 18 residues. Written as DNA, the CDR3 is TGTGCCAGCAGATCTCTACGGACAGGGCTGGCTCTGAATGAAAAACTGTTTTTT. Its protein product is CASRSLRTGLALNEKLFF.

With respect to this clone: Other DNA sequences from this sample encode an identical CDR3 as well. CDR3 sequence reads: CASSSGTGVNTEAFF. For the CDR3, the DNA is TGCGCCAGCAGCTCGGGGACAGGAGTAAACACTGAAGCTTTCTTT. The chain recombines TRBV5-1 with TRBJ1-1, with TRBD1 matching over 8 bases. CDR1 is SGHRS, CDR2 YFSETQ, per germline. The J segment lost 2 bases and the V segment lost 3 bases, leaving 6 bases of the junction unmatched. This CDR3 is 15 amino acids long.

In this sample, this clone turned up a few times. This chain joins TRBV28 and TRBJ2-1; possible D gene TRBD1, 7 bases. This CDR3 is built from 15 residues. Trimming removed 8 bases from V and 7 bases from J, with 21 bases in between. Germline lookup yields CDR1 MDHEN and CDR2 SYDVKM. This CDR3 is CASGGRKGALNEQFF. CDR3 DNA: TGTGCCAGCGGAGGGCGGAAGGGGGCGCTTAATGAGCAGTTCTTC.

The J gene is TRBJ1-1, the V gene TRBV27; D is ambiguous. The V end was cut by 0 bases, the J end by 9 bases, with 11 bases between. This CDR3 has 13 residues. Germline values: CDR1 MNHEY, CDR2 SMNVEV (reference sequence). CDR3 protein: CASSLSPGLQAFF. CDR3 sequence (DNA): TGTGCCAGCAGTTTATCTCCTGGACTTCAAGCTTTCTTT.

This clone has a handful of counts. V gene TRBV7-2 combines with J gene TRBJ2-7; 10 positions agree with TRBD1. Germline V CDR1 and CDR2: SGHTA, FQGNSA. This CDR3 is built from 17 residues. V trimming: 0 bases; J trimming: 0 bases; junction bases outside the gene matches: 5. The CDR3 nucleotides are TGTGCCAGCAGCTTAGCGCGGGGGACAGGGGCCTCCTACGAGCAGTACTTC. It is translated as CASSLARGTGASYEQYF.

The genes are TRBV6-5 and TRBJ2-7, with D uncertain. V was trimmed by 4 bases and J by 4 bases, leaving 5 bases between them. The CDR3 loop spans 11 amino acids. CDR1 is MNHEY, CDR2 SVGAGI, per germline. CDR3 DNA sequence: TGTGCCAGCAGTTCTCCGTACGAGCAGTACTTC. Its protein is CASSSPYEQYF.

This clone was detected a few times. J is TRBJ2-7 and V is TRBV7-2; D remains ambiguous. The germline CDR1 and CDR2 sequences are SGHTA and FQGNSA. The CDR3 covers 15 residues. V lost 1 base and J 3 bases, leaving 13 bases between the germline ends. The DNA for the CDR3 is TGTGCCAGCAGCTTAGTTGCTACAGATTACTACGAGCAGTACTTC. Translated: CASSLVATDYYEQYF.

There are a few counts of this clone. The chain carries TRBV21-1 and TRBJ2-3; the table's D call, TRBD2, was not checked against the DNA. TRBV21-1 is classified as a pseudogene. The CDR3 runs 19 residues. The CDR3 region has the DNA TGTGCCAGCAGCAAAGGGTGGCGACTAGCGGGGAGGTGCACAGATACGCAGTATTTT. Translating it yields CASSKGWRLAGRCTDTQYF.

The CDR3 bases are TGCGCCAGCAGCTTGGAGACAGCCACTCGCTATGGCTACACCTTC. Its protein product is CASSLETATRYGYTF. The V gene is TRBV5-1, the J gene TRBJ1-2, with D perhaps TRBD1 (5 bases). CDR1 is SGHRS, CDR2 YFSETQ, per germline. The CDR3 has 15 amino acids. V lost 0 bases to trimming and J lost 4 bases, with 13 bases between them.

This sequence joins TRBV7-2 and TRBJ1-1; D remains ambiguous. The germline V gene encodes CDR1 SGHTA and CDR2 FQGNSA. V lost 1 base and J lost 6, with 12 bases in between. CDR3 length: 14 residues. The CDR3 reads CASSLERGSPEAFF. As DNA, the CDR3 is TGTGCCAGCAGCTTAGAACGGGGTAGCCCTGAAGCTTTCTTT.

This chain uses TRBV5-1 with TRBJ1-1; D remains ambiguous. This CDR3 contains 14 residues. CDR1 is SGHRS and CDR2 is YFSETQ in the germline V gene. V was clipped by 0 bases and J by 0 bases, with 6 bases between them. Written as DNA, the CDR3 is TGCGCCAGCAGCTTGGATTCCTTGAACACTGAAGCTTTCTTT. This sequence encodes CASSLDSLNTEAFF.

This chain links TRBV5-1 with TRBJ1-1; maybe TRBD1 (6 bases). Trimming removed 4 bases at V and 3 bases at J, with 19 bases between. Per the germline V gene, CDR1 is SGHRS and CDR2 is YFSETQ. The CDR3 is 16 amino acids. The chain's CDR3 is CASSPIPGQTYTEAFF. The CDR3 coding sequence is TGCGCCAGCAGCCCCATCCCAGGACAGACGTACACTGAAGCTTTCTTT.

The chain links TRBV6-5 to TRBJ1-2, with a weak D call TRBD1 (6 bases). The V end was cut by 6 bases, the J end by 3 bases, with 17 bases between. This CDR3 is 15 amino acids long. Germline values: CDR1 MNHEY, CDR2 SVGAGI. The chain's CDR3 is CASSGGGGYYYGYTF. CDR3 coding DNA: TGTGCCAGCAGCGGCGGCGGGGGCTACTACTATGGCTACACCTTC.

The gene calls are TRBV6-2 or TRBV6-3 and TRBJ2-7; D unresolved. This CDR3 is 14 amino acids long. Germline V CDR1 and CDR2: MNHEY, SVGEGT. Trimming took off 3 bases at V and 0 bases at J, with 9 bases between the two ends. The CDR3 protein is CASSYTASSYEQYF. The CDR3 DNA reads TGTGCCAGCAGTTATACTGCAAGCTCCTACGAGCAGTACTTC.

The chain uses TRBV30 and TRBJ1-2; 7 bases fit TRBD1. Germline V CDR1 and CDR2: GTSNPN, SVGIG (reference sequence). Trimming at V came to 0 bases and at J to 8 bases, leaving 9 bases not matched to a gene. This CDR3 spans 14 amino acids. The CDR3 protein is CAWSVPDRVRGYTF. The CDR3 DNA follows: TGTGCCTGGAGTGTACCCGACAGGGTCAGGGGCTACACCTTC. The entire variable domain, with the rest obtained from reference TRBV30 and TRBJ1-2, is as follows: SQTIHQWPATLVQPVGSPLSLECTVEGTSNPNLYWYRQAAGRGLQLLFYSVGIGQISSEVPQNLSASRPQDRQFILSSKKLLLSDSGFYLCAWSVPDRVRGYTFGSGTRLTVV.

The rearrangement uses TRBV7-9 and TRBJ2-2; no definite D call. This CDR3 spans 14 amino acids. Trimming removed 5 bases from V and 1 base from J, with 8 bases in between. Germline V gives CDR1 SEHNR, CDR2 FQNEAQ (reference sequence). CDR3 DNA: TGTGCCAGCAGCCCTCGACAGAACACCGGGGAGCTGTTTTTT. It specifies CASSPRQNTGELFF.

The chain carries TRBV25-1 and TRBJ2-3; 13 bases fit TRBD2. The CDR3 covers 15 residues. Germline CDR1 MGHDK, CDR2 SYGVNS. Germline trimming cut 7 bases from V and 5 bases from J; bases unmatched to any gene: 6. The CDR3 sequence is CASKGLAGVRDTQYF. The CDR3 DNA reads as TGTGCCAGCAAAGGACTAGCGGGGGTTAGAGATACGCAGTATTTT.

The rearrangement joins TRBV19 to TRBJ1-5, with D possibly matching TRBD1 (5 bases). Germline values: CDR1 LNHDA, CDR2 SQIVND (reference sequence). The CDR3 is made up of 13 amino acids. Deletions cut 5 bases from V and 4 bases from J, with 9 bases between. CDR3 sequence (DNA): TGTGCCAGTAGTGCAAGGGGTAATCAGCCCCAGCATTTT. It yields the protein CASSARGNQPQHF.